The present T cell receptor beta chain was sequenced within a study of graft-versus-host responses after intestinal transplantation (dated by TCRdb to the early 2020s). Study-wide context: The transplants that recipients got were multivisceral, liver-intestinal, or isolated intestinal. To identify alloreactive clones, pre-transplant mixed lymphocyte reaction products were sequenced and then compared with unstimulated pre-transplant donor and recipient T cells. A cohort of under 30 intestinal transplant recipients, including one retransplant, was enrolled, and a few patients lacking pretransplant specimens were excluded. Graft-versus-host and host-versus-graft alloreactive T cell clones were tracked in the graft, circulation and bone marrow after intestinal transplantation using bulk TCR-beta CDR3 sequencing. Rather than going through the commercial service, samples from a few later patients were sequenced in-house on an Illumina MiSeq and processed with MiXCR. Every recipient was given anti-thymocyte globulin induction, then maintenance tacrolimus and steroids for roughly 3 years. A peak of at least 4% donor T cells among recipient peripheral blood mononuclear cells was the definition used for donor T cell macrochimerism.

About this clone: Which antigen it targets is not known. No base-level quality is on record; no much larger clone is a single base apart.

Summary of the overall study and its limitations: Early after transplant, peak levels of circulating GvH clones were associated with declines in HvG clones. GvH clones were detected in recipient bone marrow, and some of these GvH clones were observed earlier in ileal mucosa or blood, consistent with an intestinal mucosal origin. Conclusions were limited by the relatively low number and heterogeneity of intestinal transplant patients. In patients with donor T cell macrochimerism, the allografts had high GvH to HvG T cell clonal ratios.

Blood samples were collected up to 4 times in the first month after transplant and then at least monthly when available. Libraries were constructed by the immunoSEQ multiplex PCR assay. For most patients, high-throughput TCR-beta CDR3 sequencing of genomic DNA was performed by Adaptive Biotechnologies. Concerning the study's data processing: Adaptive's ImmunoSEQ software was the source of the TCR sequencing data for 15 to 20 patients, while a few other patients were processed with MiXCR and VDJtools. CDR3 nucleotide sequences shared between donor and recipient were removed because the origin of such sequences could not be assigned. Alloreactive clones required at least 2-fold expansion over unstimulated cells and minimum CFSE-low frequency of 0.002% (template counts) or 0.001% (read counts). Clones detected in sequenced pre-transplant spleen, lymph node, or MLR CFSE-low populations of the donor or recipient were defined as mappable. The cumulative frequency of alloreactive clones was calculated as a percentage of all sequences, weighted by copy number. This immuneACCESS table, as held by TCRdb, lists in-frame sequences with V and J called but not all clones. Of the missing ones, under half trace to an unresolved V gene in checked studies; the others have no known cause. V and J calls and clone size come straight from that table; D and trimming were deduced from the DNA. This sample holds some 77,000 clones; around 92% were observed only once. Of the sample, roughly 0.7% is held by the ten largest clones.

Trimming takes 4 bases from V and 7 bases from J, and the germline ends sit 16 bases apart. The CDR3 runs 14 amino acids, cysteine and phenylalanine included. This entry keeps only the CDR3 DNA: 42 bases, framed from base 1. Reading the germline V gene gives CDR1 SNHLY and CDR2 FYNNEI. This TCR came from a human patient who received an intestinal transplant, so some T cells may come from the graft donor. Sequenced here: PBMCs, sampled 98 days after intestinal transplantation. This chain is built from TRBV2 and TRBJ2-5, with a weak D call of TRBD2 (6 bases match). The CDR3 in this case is CASSVLGTGGTQYF. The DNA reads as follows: TGTGCCAGCAGTGTCCTCGGGACCGGGGGGACCCAGTACTTC.